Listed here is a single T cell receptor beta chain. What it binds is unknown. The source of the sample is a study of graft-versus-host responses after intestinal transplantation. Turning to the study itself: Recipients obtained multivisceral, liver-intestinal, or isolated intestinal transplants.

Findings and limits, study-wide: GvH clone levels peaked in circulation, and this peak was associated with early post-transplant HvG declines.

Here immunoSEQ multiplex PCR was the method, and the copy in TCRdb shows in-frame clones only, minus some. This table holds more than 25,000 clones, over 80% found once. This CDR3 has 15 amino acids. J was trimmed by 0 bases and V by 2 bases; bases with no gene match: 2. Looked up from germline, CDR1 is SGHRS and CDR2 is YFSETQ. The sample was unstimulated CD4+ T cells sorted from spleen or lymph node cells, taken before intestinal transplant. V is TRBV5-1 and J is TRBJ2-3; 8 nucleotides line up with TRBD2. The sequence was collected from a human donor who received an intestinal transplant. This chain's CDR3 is CASSLLAASTDTQYF. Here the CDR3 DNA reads TGCGCCAGCAGCTTACTAGCGGCCAGCACAGATACGCAGTATTTT.